This TCR beta chain emerged from a study of blood T cell repertoires in COVID-19. Study-wide background: Specimens from acute and convalescent COVID-19 originated in the United States, Italy and Spain.

CDR3 length: 17 residues. The germline V gene encodes CDR1 MNHNS and CDR2 SASEGT. With V trimmed by 2 bases and J by 2 bases, 5 bases remained unmatched. Original methodology: The assay estimated nucleated cells by amplifying reference gene primers. The protocol was immunoSEQ multiplex PCR, while the TCRdb copy is restricted to in-frame clones and leaves out a portion. Clone size and the V and J calls come from that table; the DNA yielded D and trimming. The data hold some 160,000 clones, with approximately 80% observed a single time. The sample was peripheral blood. V usage is TRBV6-1 and J usage is TRBJ2-3; 12 bases line up with TRBD2. The sequence came from a woman aged 45-65 years with acute or convalescent COVID-19. Here the CDR3 DNA reads TGTGCCAGCAGTGAAAGCGGACTAGCGGGGTACACAGATACGCAGTATTTT. Translating it yields CASSESGLAGYTDTQYF.